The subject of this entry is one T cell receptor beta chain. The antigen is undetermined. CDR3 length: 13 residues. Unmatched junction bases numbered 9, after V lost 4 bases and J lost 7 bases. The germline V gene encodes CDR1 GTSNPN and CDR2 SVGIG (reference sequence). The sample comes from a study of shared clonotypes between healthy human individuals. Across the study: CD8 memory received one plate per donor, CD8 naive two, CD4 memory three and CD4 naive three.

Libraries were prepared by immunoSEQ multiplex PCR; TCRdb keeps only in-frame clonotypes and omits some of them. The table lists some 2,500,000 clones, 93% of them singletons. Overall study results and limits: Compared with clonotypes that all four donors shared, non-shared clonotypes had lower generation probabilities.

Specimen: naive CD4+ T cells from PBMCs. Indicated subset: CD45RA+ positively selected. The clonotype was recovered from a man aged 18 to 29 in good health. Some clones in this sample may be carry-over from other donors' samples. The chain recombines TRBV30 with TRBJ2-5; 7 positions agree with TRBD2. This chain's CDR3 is CAWMLGGVATQYF. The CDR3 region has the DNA TGTGCCTGGATGTTGGGAGGGGTCGCGACCCAGTACTTC.